These 8 T cell receptor beta chains came from one sample sequenced in a study of T cell responses to AZD1222 COVID-19 vaccine. The repertoire was sequenced with immunoSEQ multiplex PCR; TCRdb's copy has only in-frame clones and lacks some. Altogether 80,000 to 100,000 clones are present, roughly 88% being singletons, with the ten largest covering under 13%. Sequencing was performed on peripheral blood, taken on day 0 of MenACWY control vaccination. The receptor set was obtained from an adult in good health.

The chain has TRBV5-4 and TRBJ1-2, with TRBD1 matching 7 bases. The CDR3 runs 14 residues. Trimming removed 7 bases from V and 4 bases from J; junction bases left unmatched: 10. CDR1 is SGHNT and CDR2 is YYREEE in the germline V gene (reference sequence). The CDR3: CASFNPGQIYGYTF. The CDR3 DNA reads as TGTGCCAGCTTCAACCCGGGACAGATCTATGGCTACACCTTC.

This clone was picked up one time. The chain couples TRBV7-8 to TRBJ1-1; possibly TRBD1 for D (6 bases). This CDR3 contains 16 residues. The V gene lost 9 bases and the J gene lost 0 bases, with 20 bases spanning the gap. Germline CDR1 reads SGHVS; CDR2 reads FQNEAQ. The CDR3 protein is CASNPRARTVNTEAFF. The CDR3 DNA follows: TGTGCCAGTAACCCCAGGGCAAGGACAGTGAACACTGAAGCTTTCTTT.

The chain carries TRBV6-5 and TRBJ1-5, with D hard to call. CDR1 and CDR2 from the germline V gene are MNHEY and SVGAGI. The CDR3 length is 13 residues. V was shortened by 6 bases and J by 7 bases, with 13 bases between the two germline ends. The CDR3 sequence: CASRAGGGQPQHF. CDR3 nucleotides: TGTGCCAGCAGGGCCGGAGGAGGACAGCCCCAGCATTTT.

The chain joins TRBV7-2 to TRBJ1-2; TRBD1 agrees at 11 bases. J gave up 8 bases and V 3 bases, and 11 bases lay outside the gene matches. This CDR3 is built from 16 residues. Germline V lookup: CDR1 SGHTA, CDR2 FQGNSA. CDR3 residues: CASSFPSLDRGRGYTF. DNA of the CDR3: TGTGCCAGCAGCTTCCCCTCGCTGGACAGGGGGCGCGGCTACACCTTC. Supplemented by reference TRBV7-2 and TRBJ1-2, the full variable domain reads GAGVSQSPSNKVTEKGKDVELRCDPISGHTALYWYRQSLGQGLEFLIYFQGNSAPDKSGLPSDRFSAERTGGSVSTLTIQRTQQEDSAVYLCASSFPSLDRGRGYTFGSGTRLTVV.

The chain is built from TRBV30 and TRBJ1-5; 8 nucleotides agree with TRBD1. The germline CDR1 and CDR2 sequences are GTSNPN and SVGIG (reference sequence). The CDR3 covers 14 residues. V was pared by 1 base and J by 7 bases, with 6 bases of the junction left unmatched. This chain's CDR3 is CAWSADRGGQPQHF. CDR3 in DNA: TGTGCCTGGAGTGCCGACAGGGGCGGCCAGCCCCAGCATTTT. Full variable domain (outside the CDR3, taken from reference TRBV30 and TRBJ1-5): SQTIHQWPATLVQPVGSPLSLECTVEGTSNPNLYWYRQAAGRGLQLLFYSVGIGQISSEVPQNLSASRPQDRQFILSSKKLLLSDSGFYLCAWSADRGGQPQHFGDGTRLSIL.

This clone has only one observation. This chain joins TRBV6-1 and TRBJ1-2; D unresolved. The CDR3 covers 14 residues. In germline, CDR1 is MNHNS, CDR2 SASEGT. Trimming pared 3 bases from V and 4 bases from J, leaving 12 bases between. The CDR3 DNA reads as TGTGCCAGCAGTGAGTCCGACGTGGGCTATGGCTACACCTTC. Protein: CASSESDVGYGYTF.

This chain connects TRBV6-1 to TRBJ2-1; D call uncertain. The V gene's germline CDR1 is MNHNS and CDR2 SASEGT. The CDR3 loop spans 14 amino acids. Trimming removed 3 bases from V and 4 bases from J, with 10 bases in between. As DNA, the CDR3 is TGTGCCAGCAGTGACAGATTAATTTACAATGAGCAGTTCTTC. Its translation is CASSDRLIYNEQFF.

The chain carries TRBV24-1 and TRBJ2-3; D may be TRBD1 (6 bases). The CDR3 totals 13 residues. Per germline, CDR1 KGHDR and CDR2 SFDVKD. Trimming shortened V by 8 bases and J by 1 base, and 9 bases separated the two germline ends. This chain's CDR3 is CATKAGGTDTQYF. As DNA, the CDR3 is TGTGCCACCAAGGCAGGGGGCACAGATACGCAGTATTTT.